A single sample is the source of the 14 T cell receptor beta chains below, sequenced in a study of T cell changes during pregnancy in multiple sclerosis. Method: immunoSEQ multiplex PCR; TCRdb's copy keeps in-frame clones and lacks some. The sample consists of around 100,000 clones, 85% to 95% of them appearing once. The sample here was peripheral blood, taken before pregnancy. These receptors were obtained from a female donor with multiple sclerosis, enrolled in a pregnancy study.

The chain is built from TRBV19 and TRBJ1-2, with TRBD1 matching over 7 bases. J gave up 6 bases and V 8 bases, and 6 bases lay outside the gene matches. The germline V gene has CDR1 LNHDA and CDR2 SQIVND (reference sequence). The CDR3 spans 12 residues. CDR3 protein: CASRQGGHGYTF. The DNA of the CDR3 is TGTGCCAGTCGACAGGGTGGTCATGGCTACACCTTC. The full variable domain, its missing parts supplied by reference TRBV19 and TRBJ1-2, is DGGITQSPKYLFRKEGQNVTLSCEQNLNHDAMYWYRQDPGQGLRLIYYSQIVNDFQKGDIAEGYSVSREKKESFPLTVTSAQKNPTAFYLCASRQGGHGYTFGSGTRLTVV.

CDR3 loop: CASSKDRGLTVNTDTQYF. The CDR3 DNA reads TGTGCCAGCAGCAAGGACAGGGGACTAACCGTAAACACAGATACGCAGTATTTT. The chain is built from TRBV7-9 and TRBJ2-3, with TRBD1 matching over 9 bases. This CDR3 is 18 amino acids long. V trimming: 5 bases; J trimming: 2 bases; junction bases outside the gene matches: 14. The germline CDR1 and CDR2 sequences are SEHNR and FQNEAQ (reference sequence).

The rearrangement joins TRBV29-1 to TRBJ2-1; 7 bases fit TRBD1. V was pared by 6 bases and J by 8 bases, with 10 bases of the junction left unmatched. The germline CDR1 and CDR2 sequences are SQVTM and ANQGSEA. This CDR3 comprises 13 residues. The DNA of the CDR3 is TGCAGCGTGAAACAGGGGCCTCCATATGAGCAGTTCTTC. Protein: CSVKQGPPYEQFF.

The V call is TRBV1, the J call TRBJ2-1; TRBD2, as called in the table, went unchecked against the DNA. TRBV1 is a pseudogene. This CDR3 spans 16 amino acids. DNA of the CDR3: TGCACCAGCAGCCAAGGTTCCGGGACTGTGGGCCTCCGGCAGTTCTTC. This sequence encodes CTSSQGSGTVGLRQFF.

The chain has TRBV5-5 and TRBJ1-5; 7 nucleotides match TRBD1. The length of the CDR3 is 15 residues. With 4 bases clipped from V and 0 bases from J, the junction kept 4 bases outside the gene matches. Germline values: CDR1 SGHKS, CDR2 YYEKEE (reference sequence). The CDR3 sequence: CASSGDSYSNQPQHF. The CDR3 DNA reads as TGTGCCAGCAGCGGGGACAGCTATAGCAATCAGCCCCAGCATTTT.

The V gene is TRBV7-3, the J gene TRBJ1-1; perhaps TRBD1 as D (5 bases). Per the germline V gene, CDR1 is SGHTA and CDR2 is FQGTGA. This CDR3 is 14 amino acids long. Deletions cut 6 bases from V and 6 bases from J, with 17 bases between. CDR3 amino acids: CASSLGEPASEAFF. CDR3 in DNA: TGTGCCAGCAGTCTAGGGGAACCAGCCTCTGAAGCTTTCTTT.

This chain connects TRBV15 to TRBJ1-2; possible D gene TRBD1, 6 bases. V was clipped by 6 bases and J by 5 bases, with 13 bases between them. Germline CDR1 is LNHNV and CDR2 is YYDKDF (reference sequence). The CDR3 covers 13 residues. DNA of the CDR3: TGTGCCACCAGGCAACAGGGATTTTATGGCTACACCTTC. This sequence encodes CATRQQGFYGYTF.

The V and J genes are TRBV2 and TRBJ2-2, with D perhaps TRBD1 (6 bases). This CDR3 contains 16 residues. Trimming took off 7 bases at V and 0 bases at J, with 15 bases between the two ends. Germline CDR1 is SNHLY and CDR2 is FYNNEI. The CDR3 here is CASISGGSANTGELFF. The CDR3 DNA follows: TGTGCCAGCATCTCTGGGGGCAGCGCGAACACCGGGGAGCTGTTTTTT. Complete variable domain (other parts from reference TRBV2 and TRBJ2-2): EPEVTQTPSHQVTQMGQEVILRCVPISNHLYFYWYRQILGQKVEFLVSFYNNEISEKSEIFDDQFSVERPDGSNFTLKIRSTKLEDSAMYFCASISGGSANTGELFFGEGSRLTVL.

The V gene is TRBV2, the J gene TRBJ2-5; the match to TRBD1 covers 11 bases. The germline V gene has CDR1 SNHLY and CDR2 FYNNEI. The V gene end was trimmed by 5 bases and the J gene end by 5 bases; junction bases not matched to a gene: 7. The CDR3 sequence is 15 residues long. The CDR3 sequence is CASSPGQGAFETQYF. The DNA for the CDR3 is TGTGCCAGCAGTCCCGGACAGGGGGCATTTGAGACCCAGTACTTC.

The rearrangement uses TRBV7-2 and TRBJ2-5; the D is unclear. From germline, CDR1 is SGHTA and CDR2 FQGNSA. The germline V and J ends were trimmed by 1 base and 1 base, with 10 bases remaining between them. CDR3 length: 15 amino acids. The CDR3 region is CASSLVADGQETQYF. For the CDR3, the DNA is TGTGCCAGCAGCTTAGTAGCTGATGGCCAAGAGACCCAGTACTTC.

The chain carries TRBV5-1 and TRBJ1-1; 8 bases match TRBD1. The V gene's germline CDR1 is SGHRS and CDR2 YFSETQ. The CDR3 is made up of 15 amino acids. V lost 4 bases, J lost 0 bases, and 5 bases stayed unmatched. The CDR3 region is CASSTDRGLNTEAFF. In DNA form, the CDR3 reads TGCGCCAGCAGCACCGACAGGGGTTTGAACACTGAAGCTTTCTTT.

The J gene is TRBJ2-1, the V gene TRBV6-6; TRBD2 agrees at 11 bases. CDR1 is MNHNY, CDR2 SVGAGI, per germline (reference sequence). The trim removed 3 bases at V and 1 base at J, leaving 2 bases unmatched. This CDR3 has 16 amino acids. CDR3 protein: CASSYIAGGSYNEQFF. The CDR3 coding sequence is TGTGCCAGCAGTTATATAGCGGGAGGGTCCTACAATGAGCAGTTCTTC.

This chain links TRBV30 with TRBJ2-1; 7 nucleotides line up with TRBD2. This CDR3 has 15 residues. Germline CDR1 reads GTSNPN; CDR2 reads SVGIG (reference sequence). V was pared by 0 bases and J by 4 bases, with 6 bases of the junction left unmatched. The CDR3 DNA is TGTGCCTGGAGTGTACTGGGGGGAGGGTACAATGAGCAGTTCTTC. Protein product: CAWSVLGGGYNEQFF.

V gene TRBV23-1 combines with J gene TRBJ1-2; possibly TRBD1 for D (5 bases). TRBV23-1 counts as an open reading frame of uncertain function. The length of the CDR3 is 14 residues. V gave up 1 base and J gave up 5 bases, with 11 bases separating them. DNA for the CDR3: TGCGCCAGCAGTCAATTGACGGGGGGGTATGGCTACACCTTC. Translated: CASSQLTGGYGYTF.